The 5 T cell receptor beta chains in this list originate from one sample, sequenced in a study of cytomegalovirus exposure and HLA in healthy donors. 13 Jbeta primers and 60 Vbeta primers were used for the PCR. Repertoires were generated with immunoSEQ multiplex PCR, while TCRdb's copy carries only in-frame clones and drops some. The table lists about 88,000 clones. The sequenced sample consisted of PBMCs. The receptors stem from a girl aged 10 to 17 in good health and CMV-seropositive.

V usage is TRBV5-1 and J usage is TRBJ1-2; D is possibly TRBD1 (6 bases). The CDR3 is 11 amino acids. Deletions cut 2 bases from V and 8 bases from J, with 7 bases between. CDR1 and CDR2 from the germline V gene are SGHRS and YFSETQ. CDR3 in amino acids: CASSFRGGYTF. For the CDR3, the DNA is TGCGCCAGCAGCTTCAGGGGCGGCTACACCTTC.

The chain carries TRBV2 and TRBJ1-1; 8 nucleotides line up with TRBD1. Per germline, CDR1 SNHLY and CDR2 FYNNEI. CDR3 size: 14 residues. V dropped 6 bases and J dropped 5; count of bases not matched to a gene: 8. The chain's CDR3 is CASSDQGASTEAFF. The CDR3 DNA sequence: TGTGCCAGCAGCGATCAGGGGGCTAGTACTGAAGCTTTCTTT.

The V call is TRBV6-1, the J call TRBJ2-2; D perhaps matches TRBD1 (5 bases). This CDR3 comprises 14 residues. Germline CDR1 reads MNHNS; CDR2 reads SASEGT. Trimming left V 1 base short and J 6 bases short, with 9 bases between. The CDR3 DNA reads TGTGCCAGCAGTGAAGTTGACAGCTCCGGGGAGCTGTTTTTT. Translating it yields CASSEVDSSGELFF.

This chain joins TRBV6-5 and TRBJ2-7, with 7 bases aligning to TRBD1. CDR1 MNHEY and CDR2 SVGAGI come from the germline V gene. The CDR3 is 12 amino acids. The V gene end was trimmed by 5 bases and the J gene end by 6 bases; junction bases not matched to a gene: 4. Written as DNA, the CDR3 is TGTGCCAGCAGTACGAGGGGGCTCGAGCAGTACTTC. Translated, it gives CASSTRGLEQYF.

V is TRBV7-9 and J is TRBJ2-7; unclear D gene. V lost 2 bases, J lost 2 bases, and 10 bases lay in between. Germline CDR1 reads SEHNR; CDR2 reads FQNEAQ (reference sequence). The CDR3 spans 14 residues. The CDR3: CASSLYHNAYEQYF. The DNA of the CDR3 is TGTGCCAGCAGCTTATACCACAACGCCTACGAGCAGTACTTC.